A single sample gave rise to the 7 T cell receptor beta chains below, sequenced in a study of spatial heterogeneity in lung cancer. Time point described: sample taken at primary tumor resection. TCRdb redid the calling of the 5' RACE reads with MiXCR, one entry per CDR3 protein. There are about 570 distinct CDR3 sequences in the sample; roughly a sixth occur only once, and roughly three fifths lies in the top ten. Material: normal lung tissue next to the tumor, obtained at surgery. The receptor set was obtained from a male donor with early-stage non-small cell lung cancer.

With regard to this clonotype: The size of this beta chain means little, since it is a stray read in a library made for alpha chains. The chain uses TRBV20-1 and TRBJ2-7, with 10 bases identical to TRBD2. This CDR3 has 16 residues. The V gene's germline CDR1 is DFQATT and CDR2 SNEGSKA (reference sequence). The junction had 7 bases not matched to a gene; V was cut back by 0 bases and J by 2 bases. In DNA form, the CDR3 reads TGCAGTGCTAGAGATCTGGCTAGCGGGAGAGCCTACGAGCAGTACTTC. Amino acid sequence: CSARDLASGRAYEQYF.

This clonotype is termed large. This beta chain slipped into a library made for alpha chains as a stray read, so its size is not meaningful. V is TRBV20-1 and J is TRBJ2-5; TRBD1 matches 8 bases. CDR3 size: 12 residues. Germline loops: CDR1 DFQATT, CDR2 SNEGSKA (reference sequence). V dropped 4 bases and J dropped 4; count of bases not matched to a gene: 2. CDR3 protein: CSATDRGETQYF. The CDR3 DNA follows: TGCAGTGCTACCGACAGGGGAGAGACCCAGTACTTC.

This clonotype was picked up a small number of times. As an off-target read in a library built for alpha chains, this beta chain has a frequency of little significance. This chain links TRBV6-5 with TRBJ2-7; 12 nucleotides agree with TRBD2. From germline, CDR1 is MNHEY and CDR2 SVGAGI. J was trimmed by 4 bases and V by 0 bases; bases with no gene match: 4. This CDR3 comprises 16 residues. The CDR3 reads CASSYSGLAGGYEQYF. In nucleotides, the CDR3 is TGTGCCAGCAGTTACTCGGGACTAGCGGGTGGTTACGAGCAGTACTTC.

In its sample, this clonotype is large (0.1 to 1%). As an off-target read in a library built for alpha chains, this beta chain has a frequency of little significance. This chain connects TRBV18 to TRBJ2-1, with D tentatively TRBD1 (5 bases). The V gene lost 2 bases and the J gene lost 3 bases, with 8 bases spanning the gap. The CDR3 contains 14 residues. Germline CDR1 is KGHSH and CDR2 is LQKENI. CDR3 sequence reads: CASSPRQNYNEQFF. DNA for the CDR3: TGTGCCAGCTCACCAAGACAGAACTACAATGAGCAGTTCTTC.

This clonotype was detected only a few times. This beta chain was picked up by a library intended for alpha chains and is off target, so its count carries little meaning. This sequence joins TRBV2 and TRBJ2-6; tentatively, D is TRBD2 (6 bases). CDR3 length equals 16 residues. CDR1 SNHLY and CDR2 FYNNEI come from the germline V gene. V was trimmed by 6 bases and J by 2 bases, leaving 14 bases between them. CDR3 region: CASSEAGRTGANVLTF. The CDR3 nucleotides are TGTGCCAGCAGCGAGGCGGGGCGGACTGGGGCCAACGTCCTGACTTTC.

This clonotype is categorized as medium-sized. Being off target in a library aimed at alpha chains, this beta chain has a size of little meaning. This chain uses TRBV6-1 with TRBJ2-1, with 11 bases aligning to TRBD2. V shed 5 bases, J shed 8 bases, and the junction held 11 bases outside the gene matches. CDR1 and CDR2 (germline): MNHNS, SASEGT. The CDR3 extends over 16 amino acids. CDR3 in DNA: TGTGCCAGCAGTCGAACATATCTAGCGGGAGGCGATGAGCAGTTCTTC. Translating gives CASSRTYLAGGDEQFF.

This clonotype is medium-sized. The size of this beta chain means little, since it is a stray read in a library made for alpha chains. The chain links TRBV29-1 to TRBJ2-7; D is perhaps TRBD1 or TRBD2 (5 bases each). The V end was cut by 6 bases, the J end by 3 bases, with 21 bases between. Per germline, CDR1 SQVTM and CDR2 ANQGSEA. The CDR3 consists of 15 residues. This CDR3 is CSVRELEWGSYEQYF. CDR3 bases: TGCAGCGTGAGGGAGTTGGAATGGGGGAGCTACGAGCAGTACTTC.